A single sample is the source of the 10 T cell receptor beta chains below, sequenced in a study of T cell repertoires in cytomegalovirus infection. Each CDR3 protein is one row after TCRdb ran MiXCR on the reads. The data show 150,000 to 180,000 distinct CDR3 sequences, about a quarter seen once. The sequenced sample consisted of PBMCs. These receptors originate from a human donor in good health (CMV status not recorded). Some clones in this sample may be carry-over from other donors' samples.

This clonotype showed up many times. J is TRBJ2-3 and V is TRBV7-6; 10 bases map to TRBD2. Trimming removed 5 bases from V and 5 bases from J; junction bases left unmatched: 10. The V gene's germline CDR1 is SGHVS and CDR2 FNYEAQ. CDR3 length: 16 amino acids. CDR3: CASSAQLAGIIDTQYF. The CDR3 nucleotides read TGTGCCAGCAGCGCCCAACTAGCGGGAATCATAGATACGCAGTATTTT. The variable domain in full, completed from reference TRBV7-6 and TRBJ2-3, reads GAGVSQSPRYKVTKRGQDVALRCDPISGHVSLYWYRQALGQGPEFLTYFNYEAQQDKSGLPNDRFSAERPEGSISTLTIQRTEQRDSAMYRCASSAQLAGIIDTQYFGPGTRLTVL.

The sample holds many counts of this clonotype. This chain connects TRBV28 to TRBJ2-7, with TRBD1 matching over 9 bases. In germline, CDR1 is MDHEN, CDR2 SYDVKM. J was trimmed by 3 bases and V by 3 bases; bases with no gene match: 3. The length of the CDR3 is 14 residues. DNA for the CDR3: TGTGCCAGCAGTTTCACAGGGGGCAACTACGAGCAGTACTTC. Amino acids: CASSFTGGNYEQYF.

The chain employs TRBV28 and TRBJ1-6; weak D call: TRBD1 (6 bases). The CDR3 loop spans 15 amino acids. Trimming stripped 5 bases from V and 8 bases from J, with 16 bases between. CDR1 MDHEN and CDR2 SYDVKM come from the germline V gene. The CDR3 DNA is TGTGCCAGCAGTCGCCTGGGGGGGCGAGATTCACCCCTCCACTTT. It is translated as CASSRLGGRDSPLHF.

In this sample, this clonotype turned up many times. The chain has TRBV11-2 and TRBJ1-5, with unresolved D. This CDR3 is built from 15 residues. Per germline, CDR1 SGHAT and CDR2 FQNNGV. The V and J ends lost 0 bases and 2 bases respectively, with 8 bases between them. The CDR3 sequence: CASSLDAQGNQPQHF. The CDR3 DNA reads as TGTGCCAGCAGCTTAGATGCCCAGGGCAATCAGCCCCAGCATTTT.

This clonotype was observed many times. CDR3 region: CASSRRDSPYEQYF. Here the CDR3 DNA reads TGTGCCAGCAGCCGCCGGGACAGCCCTTACGAGCAGTACTTC. The J gene is TRBJ2-7, the V gene TRBV7-9; 7 bases are a match to TRBD1. This CDR3 contains 14 residues. CDR1 is SEHNR, CDR2 FQNEAQ, per germline (reference sequence). With V trimmed by 5 bases and J by 4 bases, 8 bases remained unmatched.

A few counts support this clonotype. The V and J genes are TRBV25-1 and TRBJ2-5; D not certain. This CDR3 contains 13 residues. The ends were cut back, 4 bases at V and 4 bases at J, with 10 bases in the middle. CDR1 and CDR2 (germline): MGHDK, SYGVNS. This chain's CDR3 is CASSVYLGETQYF. The DNA for the CDR3 is TGTGCCAGCAGTGTCTATCTGGGAGAGACCCAGTACTTC.

Turning to this clonotype: A junction end diverges from the germline sequence, so it may reflect a read error. The gene calls are TRBV11-2 and TRBJ2-5; 10 bases align to TRBD2. The length of the CDR3 is 17 residues. Germline-derived CDR1 and CDR2 are SGHAT and FQNNGV. As DNA, the CDR3 is TGTACCAGCAGCTTAACCCGTCTAGCGGGAGTGAGTGAGACCCAGTACTTC. This sequence encodes CTSSLTRLAGVSETQYF.

V usage is TRBV20-1 and J usage is TRBJ2-1; no clear D gene. The length of the CDR3 is 13 residues. V was clipped by 3 bases and J by 0 bases, with 6 bases between them. Germline V gene lookup returns CDR1 DFQATT and CDR2 SNEGSKA (reference sequence). CDR3 loop: CSASGLSYNEQFF. CDR3 DNA sequence: TGCAGTGCTAGCGGGCTCTCCTACAATGAGCAGTTCTTC.

This clonotype was detected ten times or more. The chain recombines TRBV7-8 with TRBJ1-5; tentative D call: TRBD1 (6 bases). CDR3 length: 14 amino acids. The germline V and J ends were trimmed by 5 bases and 3 bases, with 11 bases remaining between them. CDR1 and CDR2 from the germline V gene are SGHVS and FQNEAQ. CDR3 bases: TGTGCCAGCAGCGGACGGACAGTCAATCAGCCCCAGCATTTT. This sequence encodes CASSGRTVNQPQHF.

This clonotype was seen repeatedly, ten times or more. The CDR3 bases are TGTGCCAGCAGCGTAGGGGATGGCAATGAGCAGTTCTTC. Translated: CASSVGDGNEQFF. V usage is TRBV9 and J usage is TRBJ2-1; no definite D call. Per the germline V gene, CDR1 is SGDLS and CDR2 is YYNGEE. CDR3 length: 13 residues. Trimming left V 0 bases short and J 6 bases short, with 7 bases between.